This T cell receptor (beta chain) is from a study of identical twins. The ends were cut back, 2 bases at V and 9 bases at J, with 11 bases in the middle. CDR1 KGHSH and CDR2 LQKENI come from the germline V gene. The CDR3 sequence is 13 residues long. Findings and limits, study-wide: Out-of-frame alpha sequences shared by twins showed excess low generation probability. Beta out-of-frame sequences displayed a weaker excess of sharing between twins. Rather than following the same donors, the conclusions depended on cross-sectional statistical analysis.

With respect to this clonotype: Its target is not known.

Unique molecular identifiers were in the cDNA, with template-switch universal primer binding. TCRdb processed the 5' RACE reads anew with MiXCR; each CDR3 protein has one entry. Of 400,000 to 500,000 distinct CDR3 sequences listed, approximately 17% are singletons. The V call is TRBV18, the J call TRBJ2-1, with unresolved D. The sequenced sample was naive T cells sorted from blood. The TCR sequence derives from a man in his fifties in good health. The CDR3 nucleotides read TGTGCCAGCTCACCAGGTATGGCTAGTGAGCAGTTCTTC. Residues: CASSPGMASEQFF.